Presented here are 14 T cell receptor beta chains from one specimen sequenced in a study of blood T cell repertoires in COVID-19. Sequenced by immunoSEQ multiplex PCR; TCRdb stores in-frame clones only, minus some. Of 130,000 to 150,000 clones in the sample, approximately 85% were seen once. Sequenced input: peripheral blood. The receptors here all came from a woman aged 55-70 years with COVID-19, enrolled during active disease.

This chain connects TRBV19 to TRBJ1-1; a weak D match, TRBD1 (5 bases). This CDR3 is built from 13 residues. Trimming cost V 1 base and J 5 bases, with 8 bases left between them. Germline V CDR1 and CDR2: LNHDA, SQIVND (reference sequence). The CDR3 spells CASSIARQTEAFF. The CDR3 nucleotides read TGTGCCAGTAGTATAGCAAGACAGACTGAAGCTTTCTTT.

This clone was seen a few times. The chain couples TRBV5-1 to TRBJ1-1; no clear D gene. This CDR3 has 13 residues. Germline V gene data show CDR1 as SGHRS and CDR2 as YFSETQ. The V and J ends lost 7 bases and 4 bases respectively, with 14 bases between them. The CDR3 is CASSPAARTEAFF. The CDR3 nucleotides are TGCGCCAGCTCCCCTGCGGCCCGCACTGAAGCTTTCTTT. Using reference TRBV5-1 and TRBJ1-1 for the parts outside the CDR3, the full variable domain is KAGVTQTPRYLIKTRGQQVTLSCSPISGHRSVSWYQQTPGQGLQFLFEYFSETQRNKGNFPGRFSGRQFSNSRSEMNVSTLELGDSALYLCASSPAARTEAFFGQGTRLTVV.

The chain uses TRBV6-4 and TRBJ2-3; 11 bases are shared with TRBD2. J gave up 4 bases and V 6 bases, and 6 bases lay outside the gene matches. CDR1 MRHNA and CDR2 SNTAGT come from the germline V gene. The CDR3 is made up of 15 amino acids. The CDR3 nucleotides are TGTGCCAGCAGCTTCACTAGCGGGGGACCAGATACGCAGTATTTT. As protein: CASSFTSGGPDTQYF.

The chain employs TRBV5-4 and TRBJ1-4; no definite D call. The CDR3 is 13 amino acids. The V end was cut by 1 base, the J end by 8 bases, with 9 bases between. The germline V gene has CDR1 SGHNT and CDR2 YYREEE (reference sequence). DNA for the CDR3: TGTGCCAGCAGCTTGAAAGGGAGGGAAAAACTGTTTTTT. Amino acid sequence: CASSLKGREKLFF.

This clone has a single count. V gene TRBV6-2 or TRBV6-3 combines with J gene TRBJ1-1, with 8 bases fitting TRBD1. Germline CDR1 is MNHEY and CDR2 is SVGEGT. CDR3 length: 15 amino acids. V shed 5 bases, J shed 3 bases, and the junction held 8 bases outside the gene matches. The CDR3 sequence: CASSPEGTGDTEAFF. As DNA, the CDR3 is TGTGCCAGCAGTCCGGAGGGGACAGGTGACACTGAAGCTTTCTTT.

This clone has just one count. V and J are TRBV6-5 and TRBJ2-1, with 10 bases that match TRBD2. The CDR3 spans 15 residues. The ends lost 4 bases at V and 3 bases at J; junction bases unmatched: 3. The germline gives CDR1 MNHEY, CDR2 SVGAGI. CDR3 sequence reads: CASSFSSGGYNEQFF. CDR3 DNA sequence: TGTGCCAGCAGTTTTTCTAGCGGGGGCTACAATGAGCAGTTCTTC.

The CDR3 loop is CASSILTGVTEAFF. In nucleotides, the CDR3 is TGTGCCAGTAGTATTTTGACAGGGGTGACTGAAGCTTTCTTT. The chain links TRBV19 to TRBJ1-1; TRBD1 aligns across 8 bases. Germline V CDR1 and CDR2: LNHDA, SQIVND (reference sequence). The CDR3 covers 14 residues. J was trimmed by 5 bases and V by 3 bases; bases with no gene match: 5.

This chain joins TRBV27 and TRBJ2-7; no reliable D call. The germline V gene has CDR1 MNHEY and CDR2 SMNVEV (reference sequence). There are 13 residues in the CDR3. Trimming shortened V by 4 bases and J by 2 bases, and 9 bases separated the two germline ends. The CDR3 loop is CASSSPFAYEQYF. DNA for the CDR3: TGTGCCAGCAGTTCCCCCTTCGCCTACGAGCAGTACTTC.

The chain uses TRBV19 and TRBJ2-3, with 8 bases that match TRBD2. The length of the CDR3 is 14 residues. The germline CDR1 and CDR2 sequences are LNHDA and SQIVND (reference sequence). V dropped 10 bases and J dropped 2; count of bases not matched to a gene: 8. CDR3 bases: TGTGCCACCGGGAGGGGTGAGAACACAGATACGCAGTATTTT. As protein: CATGRGENTDTQYF.

V is TRBV11-3 and J is TRBJ2-7; D is ambiguous. Germline loops: CDR1 SGHNT, CDR2 YENEEA. The germline V and J ends were trimmed by 1 base and 0 bases, with 4 bases remaining between them. The CDR3 spans 13 residues. The CDR3 coding sequence is TGTGCCAGCAGCTTAGGGAGCTCCTACGAGCAGTACTTC. It encodes CASSLGSSYEQYF.

The table lists this clone with a few counts. Here the CDR3 reads CASSFFTGGSEAFF. CDR3 bases: TGCGCCAGCAGCTTTTTTACAGGGGGGAGTGAAGCTTTCTTT. This chain joins TRBV5-1 and TRBJ1-1; 8 bases fit TRBD1. Per germline, CDR1 SGHRS and CDR2 YFSETQ. The V segment lost 2 bases and the J segment 7 bases; nucleotides outside the gene matches: 7. This CDR3 comprises 14 residues.

This chain joins TRBV5-1 and TRBJ1-1; 9 bases map to TRBD1. The V gene end was trimmed by 1 base and the J gene end by 2 bases; junction bases not matched to a gene: 3. Germline V gene sequence: CDR1 SGHRS, CDR2 YFSETQ. The length of the CDR3 is 15 residues. The CDR3 coding sequence is TGCGCCAGCAGCTTGTGGACAGGGGAAAACACTGAAGCTTTCTTT. Its protein is CASSLWTGENTEAFF.

This rearrangement joins TRBV6-4 to TRBJ2-4, with D possibly being TRBD1 (6 bases). The germline V gene encodes CDR1 MRHNA and CDR2 SNTAGT. The V gene lost 3 bases and the J gene lost 0 bases, with 24 bases spanning the gap. The CDR3 spans 20 residues. This CDR3 reads CASSEHHTLPGQEAKNIQYF. CDR3 sequence (DNA): TGTGCCAGCAGTGAGCACCACACGCTACCGGGACAAGAAGCCAAAAACATTCAGTACTTC.

The rearrangement joins TRBV27 to TRBJ2-4; 10 bases agree with TRBD1. The germline gives CDR1 MNHEY, CDR2 SMNVEV (reference sequence). This CDR3 comprises 16 residues. The ends lost 4 bases at V and 1 base at J; junction bases unmatched: 4. The CDR3 DNA follows: TGTGCCAGCAGTTCGACAGGGGGCCGGGCCAAAAACATTCAGTACTTC. Protein: CASSSTGGRAKNIQYF.